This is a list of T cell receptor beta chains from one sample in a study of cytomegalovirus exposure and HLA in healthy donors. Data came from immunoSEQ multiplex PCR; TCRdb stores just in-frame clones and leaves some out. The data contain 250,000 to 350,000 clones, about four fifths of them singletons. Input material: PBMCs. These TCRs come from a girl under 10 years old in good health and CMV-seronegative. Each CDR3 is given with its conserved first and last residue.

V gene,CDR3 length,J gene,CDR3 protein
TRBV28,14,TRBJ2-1,CASSFGQSYNEQFF
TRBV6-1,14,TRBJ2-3,CASSEFGGYGTQYF
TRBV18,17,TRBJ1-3,CASSPATISFSGNTIYF
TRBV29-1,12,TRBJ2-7,CSVSPQGYEQYF
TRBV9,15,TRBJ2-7,CASSVGVGWRNEQYF
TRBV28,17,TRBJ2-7,CASSSLRLAGVPYEQYF
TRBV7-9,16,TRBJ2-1,CASTLREQLIADEQFF
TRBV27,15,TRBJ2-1,CASSLSSGNLNEQFF
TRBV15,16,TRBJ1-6,CATSRGRPDRGTPLHF
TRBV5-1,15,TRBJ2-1,CASSSRGARGNEQFF
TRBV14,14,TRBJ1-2,CASSHQRIRRGYTF
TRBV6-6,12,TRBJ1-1,CASSYSGSEAFF
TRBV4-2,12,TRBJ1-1,CASSQDYTEAFF
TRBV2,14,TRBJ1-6,CASSDSSYNSPLHF
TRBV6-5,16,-,CASSYATSPEGYEQYF
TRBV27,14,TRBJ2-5,CASSSWTGQETQYF
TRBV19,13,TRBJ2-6,CASRVSGANVLTF
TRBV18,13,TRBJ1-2,CASSPRVGDGYTF
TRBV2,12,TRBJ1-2,CASQDKNYGYTF
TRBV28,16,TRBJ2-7,CASSVSHRDSSYEQYF
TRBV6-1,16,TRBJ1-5,CASSEGQGPPNQPQHF
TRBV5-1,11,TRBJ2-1,CASSPGARQFF
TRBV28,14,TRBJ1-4,CASSLRGDNEKLFF
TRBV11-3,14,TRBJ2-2,CASKSGVGTGELFF
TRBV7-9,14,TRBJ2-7,CASSSSGTSYEQYF
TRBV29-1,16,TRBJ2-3,CSVEALGGFGADTQYF
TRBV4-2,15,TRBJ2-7,CASTAGTGNSYEQYF